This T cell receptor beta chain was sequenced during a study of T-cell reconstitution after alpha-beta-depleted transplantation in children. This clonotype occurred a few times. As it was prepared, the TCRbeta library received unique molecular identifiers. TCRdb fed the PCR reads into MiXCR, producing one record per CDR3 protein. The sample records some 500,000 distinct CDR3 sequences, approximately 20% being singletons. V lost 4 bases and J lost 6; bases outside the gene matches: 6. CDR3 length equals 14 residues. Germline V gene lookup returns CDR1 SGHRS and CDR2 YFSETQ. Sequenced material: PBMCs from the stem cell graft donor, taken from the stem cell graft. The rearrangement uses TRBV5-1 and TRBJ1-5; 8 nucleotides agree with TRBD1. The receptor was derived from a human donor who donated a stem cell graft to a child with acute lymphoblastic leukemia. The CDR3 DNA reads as TGCGCCAGCAGCCTCGACGGGACAGGTCAGCCCCAGCATTTT. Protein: CASSLDGTGQPQHF.